This T cell receptor beta chain was sequenced during a study of cytomegalovirus exposure and HLA in healthy donors. Study summary: A preliminary data release comprised around 85 million unique TCRs obtained from HLA-typed donors. Whole-study findings and limits: In vitro assays verified that three CMV-associated chains recognized CMV antigens specifically. TCR beta sequences numbering roughly 16,000 were associated with HLA alleles at 0.05 false discovery rate in a later analysis. According to the study, 160 or so TCR beta chains were cytomegalovirus-associated.

The primer mix had 60 Vbeta and 13 Jbeta primers. Measured with immunoSEQ multiplex PCR; TCRdb has only the in-frame clones, and not every one. The sample lists roughly 160,000 clones; 70% to 90% were seen once. Comments on this clone: What it binds is not known.

Germline CDR1 SGDLS, CDR2 YYNGEE. V lost 0 bases to trimming and J lost 8 bases, with 3 bases between them. The CDR3 is made up of 12 amino acids. The source material was PBMCs. The genes are TRBV9 and TRBJ1-6; D gene uncertain. This TCR was recovered from a woman aged 25 to 45 in good health and CMV-seropositive. The CDR3 DNA sequence: TGTGCCAGCAGCGTAGGGCATTCACCCCTCCACTTT. This codes for CASSVGHSPLHF. The full variable domain, rest sourced from reference TRBV9 and TRBJ1-6, is DSGVTQTPKHLITATGQRVTLRCSPRSGDLSVYWYQQSLDQGLQFLIQYYNGEERAKGNILERFSAQQFPDLHSELNLSSLELGDSALYFCASSVGHSPLHFGNGTRLTVT.